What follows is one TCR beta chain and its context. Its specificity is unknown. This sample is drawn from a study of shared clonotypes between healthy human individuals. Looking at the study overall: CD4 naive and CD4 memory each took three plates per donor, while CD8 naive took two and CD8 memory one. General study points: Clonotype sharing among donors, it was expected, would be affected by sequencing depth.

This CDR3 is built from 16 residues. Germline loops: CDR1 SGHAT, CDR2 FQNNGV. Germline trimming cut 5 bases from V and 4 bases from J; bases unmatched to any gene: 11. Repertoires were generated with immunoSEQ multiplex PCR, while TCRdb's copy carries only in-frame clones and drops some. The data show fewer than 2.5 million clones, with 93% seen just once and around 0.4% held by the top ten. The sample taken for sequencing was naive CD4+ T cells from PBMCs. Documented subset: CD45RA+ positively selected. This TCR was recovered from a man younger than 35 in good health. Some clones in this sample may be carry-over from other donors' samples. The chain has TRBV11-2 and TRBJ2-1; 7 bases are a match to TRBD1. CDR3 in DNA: TGTGCCAGCAGCGCCTATACAGGGGAAATATACAATGAGCAGTTCTTC. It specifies CASSAYTGEIYNEQFF.